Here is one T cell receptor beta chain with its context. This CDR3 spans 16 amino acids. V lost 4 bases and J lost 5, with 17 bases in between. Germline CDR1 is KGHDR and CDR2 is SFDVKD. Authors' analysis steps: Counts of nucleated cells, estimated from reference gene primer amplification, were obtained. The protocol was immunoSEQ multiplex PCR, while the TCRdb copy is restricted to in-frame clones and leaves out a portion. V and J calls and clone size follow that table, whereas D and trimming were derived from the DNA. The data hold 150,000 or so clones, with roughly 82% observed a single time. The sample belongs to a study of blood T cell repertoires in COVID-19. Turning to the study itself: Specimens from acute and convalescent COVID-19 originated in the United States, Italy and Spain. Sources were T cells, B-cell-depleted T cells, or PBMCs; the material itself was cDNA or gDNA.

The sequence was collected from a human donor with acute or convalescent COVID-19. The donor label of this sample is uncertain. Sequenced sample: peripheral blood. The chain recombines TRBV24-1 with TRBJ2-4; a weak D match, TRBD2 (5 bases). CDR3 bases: TGTGCCACCAGTGACCACCCACTCCTGGGAGAAAACATTCAGTACTTC. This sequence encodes CATSDHPLLGENIQYF.